The entry below gives a single T cell receptor (beta chain) sequence along with its context. The antigen remains unidentified. The junction and the germline gene differ at one end; a read error may be behind it. This sample is drawn from a study of early stage breast cancer tumors. Study-wide context: About 80% of the 16 invasive tumors were ER+, PR+ and HER2-. The ER+/PR+/HER2- tumors included roughly eight ductal and four lobular carcinomas.

Each sample had two DNA replicates, 0.5 ug blood or around 1.5 ug tissue. TCRdb's copy holds only in-frame clones and misses some; the assay was immunoSEQ multiplex PCR. The repertoire holds about 51,000 clones, with about three quarters as singletons. Whole-study findings and limits: Tumor and normal breast were distinguished via blood comparison in about 90% of the 16 patients.

CDR3 size: 14 residues. Germline V gene lookup returns CDR1 SSHAT and CDR2 FNYEAQ (reference sequence). The sequencing sample was made of blood. The sequence was obtained from a person in their 40s with breast cancer. V usage is TRBV7-7 and J usage is TRBJ2-5; perhaps TRBD2 as D (6 bases). Here the CDR3 DNA reads TGTGCTAGCAGCTTAATTGGCGGGAAGGAGACCCAGTACTTC. This translates into CASSLIGGKETQYF.